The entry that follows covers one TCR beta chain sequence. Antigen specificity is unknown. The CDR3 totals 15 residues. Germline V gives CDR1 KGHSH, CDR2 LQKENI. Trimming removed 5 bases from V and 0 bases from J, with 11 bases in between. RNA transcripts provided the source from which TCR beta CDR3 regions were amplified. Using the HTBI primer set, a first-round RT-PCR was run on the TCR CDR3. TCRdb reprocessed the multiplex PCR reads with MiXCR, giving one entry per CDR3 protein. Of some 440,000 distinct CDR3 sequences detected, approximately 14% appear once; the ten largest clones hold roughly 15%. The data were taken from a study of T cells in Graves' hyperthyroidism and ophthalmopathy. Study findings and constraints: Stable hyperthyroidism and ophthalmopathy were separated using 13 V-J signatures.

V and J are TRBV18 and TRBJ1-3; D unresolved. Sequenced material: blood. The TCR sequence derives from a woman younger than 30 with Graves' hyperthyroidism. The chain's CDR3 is CASSSKMDSGNTIYF. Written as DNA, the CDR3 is TGTGCCAGCTCATCGAAAATGGACTCTGGAAACACCATATATTTT.